The 19 T cell receptor beta chains listed next were all sequenced from one sample in a study of CD8+ T cells in alopecia areata. The treatment denotes: oral pan-JAK inhibitor, 5-10 mg twice daily. The authors extracted RNA and reverse transcribed it into cDNA as the sequencing template. Here immunoSEQ multiplex PCR was the method, and the copy in TCRdb shows in-frame clones only, minus some. The sample has under 200,000 clones, 50% to 65% seen once. Specimen: CD4+ T cells sorted from blood, collected at week 24, from a patient treated with tofacitinib. The receptors derive from a human donor with alopecia areata.

The chain combines TRBV9 with TRBJ2-3; D is undetermined. V was shortened by 4 bases and J by 8 bases, with 14 bases between the two germline ends. This CDR3 is built from 13 residues. CDR1 is SGDLS, CDR2 YYNGEE, per germline. The CDR3 nucleotides are TGTGCCAGCAGCACCCAAAGCTCCGGTACGCAGTATTTT. It encodes CASSTQSSGTQYF.

The chain carries TRBV29-1 and TRBJ1-1, with 8 bases that match TRBD1. The CDR3 covers 12 residues. The germline V gene encodes CDR1 SQVTM and CDR2 ANQGSEA. V gave up 6 bases and J gave up 10 bases; unmatched junction bases: 10. The CDR3 reads CSVDKDRVGAFF. The CDR3 DNA is TGCAGCGTCGATAAGGACAGGGTGGGAGCTTTCTTT.

This rearrangement joins TRBV6-1 to TRBJ1-5, with a weak D call TRBD1 (5 bases). CDR3 length: 15 amino acids. V was shortened by 5 bases and J by 5 bases, with 16 bases between the two germline ends. Per germline, CDR1 MNHNS and CDR2 SASEGT. CDR3 coding DNA: TGTGCCAGCAGTCTTAACCAGGGAGCGGATCAGCCCCAGCATTTT. Amino acid sequence: CASSLNQGADQPQHF.

The genes are TRBV5-6 and TRBJ1-6; no definite D call. The CDR3 spans 13 residues. The germline V gene has CDR1 SGHDT and CDR2 YYEEEE. V dropped 3 bases and J dropped 7 bases, with 8 bases sitting between them. The CDR3 region is CASSSHVNSPLHF. The CDR3 nucleotides are TGTGCCAGCAGCTCCCACGTGAATTCACCCCTCCACTTT. Full variable domain (remainder filled in from reference TRBV5-6 and TRBJ1-6): DAGVTQSPTHLIKTRGQQVTLRCSPKSGHDTVSWYQQALGQGPQFIFQYYEEEERQRGNFPDRFSGHQFPNYSSELNVNALLLGDSALYLCASSSHVNSPLHFGNGTRLTVT.

The chain links TRBV6-5 to TRBJ2-5; D gene uncertain. The CDR3 runs to 11 residues. V was shortened by 5 bases and J by 2 bases, with 3 bases between the two germline ends. Per germline, CDR1 MNHEY and CDR2 SVGAGI. CDR3 sequence: CASSRQETQYF. CDR3 sequence (DNA): TGTGCCAGCAGTCGGCAAGAGACCCAGTACTTC.

This rearrangement joins TRBV6-5 to TRBJ2-5; maybe TRBD2 (6 bases). The CDR3 extends over 14 amino acids. Germline loops: CDR1 MNHEY, CDR2 SVGAGI. V was clipped by 6 bases and J by 2 bases, with 13 bases between them. Written as DNA, the CDR3 is TGTGCCAGCAGACTGGGGGGTCAGCAAGAGACCCAGTACTTC. Amino acids: CASRLGGQQETQYF.

This chain uses TRBV30 with TRBJ2-1; maybe TRBD2 (6 bases). The CDR3 has 16 amino acids. Trimming stripped 2 bases from V and 0 bases from J, with 14 bases between. The germline V gene encodes CDR1 GTSNPN and CDR2 SVGIG (reference sequence). As DNA, the CDR3 is TGTGCCTGGAGTCTCGGGGGTCTGAGCTCCTACAATGAGCAGTTCTTC. Translated: CAWSLGGLSSYNEQFF.

This chain joins TRBV30 and TRBJ2-1; perhaps TRBD2 as D (6 bases). Germline assignment: CDR1 GTSNPN and CDR2 SVGIG (reference sequence). The V gene lost 0 bases and the J gene lost 0 bases, with 12 bases spanning the gap. CDR3 length equals 16 residues. CDR3 sequence: CAWSVLARSSYNEQFF. In DNA form, the CDR3 reads TGTGCCTGGAGTGTACTAGCCAGGAGCTCCTACAATGAGCAGTTCTTC.

The rearrangement uses TRBV30 and TRBJ1-1; D uncertain. The CDR3 sequence is 13 residues long. Deletions cut 5 bases from V and 5 bases from J, with 15 bases between. Germline V gene lookup returns CDR1 GTSNPN and CDR2 SVGIG (reference sequence). CDR3 bases: TGTGCCTGGCGAGGACTGTCGCGGACTGAAGCTTTCTTT. This translates into CAWRGLSRTEAFF.

CDR3 amino acids: CAWSQGLYNQPQHF. The CDR3 DNA reads as TGTGCCTGGAGTCAGGGGTTGTACAATCAGCCCCAGCATTTT. The chain recombines TRBV30 with TRBJ1-5, with D perhaps matching TRBD1 (6 bases). Looked up from germline, CDR1 is GTSNPN and CDR2 is SVGIG (reference sequence). V was trimmed by 2 bases and J by 3 bases, leaving 11 bases between them. The CDR3 length is 14 residues.

This sequence joins TRBV5-1 and TRBJ2-7; D is perhaps TRBD2 (5 bases). V lost 4 bases and J lost 1, with 12 bases in between. CDR3 size: 14 residues. CDR1 is SGHRS, CDR2 YFSETQ, per germline. CDR3 protein: CASSPMGDSYEQYF. The DNA of the CDR3 is TGCGCCAGCAGCCCCATGGGAGATTCCTACGAGCAGTACTTC. Full variable domain (outside the CDR3, taken from reference TRBV5-1 and TRBJ2-7): KAGVTQTPRYLIKTRGQQVTLSCSPISGHRSVSWYQQTPGQGLQFLFEYFSETQRNKGNFPGRFSGRQFSNSRSEMNVSTLELGDSALYLCASSPMGDSYEQYFGPGTRLTVT.

A single count supports this clone. The V and J genes are TRBV27 and TRBJ1-2; 10 bases fit TRBD1. Germline V lookup: CDR1 MNHEY, CDR2 SMNVEV (reference sequence). With 6 bases clipped from V and 4 bases from J, the junction kept 14 bases outside the gene matches. The CDR3 has 17 residues. CDR3 amino acids: CASRPGAGTGVGYGYTF. The CDR3 DNA follows: TGTGCCAGCAGGCCTGGAGCCGGGACAGGGGTTGGCTATGGCTACACCTTC.

The rearrangement joins TRBV29-1 to TRBJ1-1; 8 bases line up with TRBD1. Per the germline V gene, CDR1 is SQVTM and CDR2 is ANQGSEA. This CDR3 region has 15 residues. V lost 3 bases and J lost 1; bases outside the gene matches: 7. Written as DNA, the CDR3 is TGCAGCGTTGACGACAGGGGTCAAAGGAACACTGAAGCTTTCTTT. This translates into CSVDDRGQRNTEAFF. Full variable domain (outside the CDR3, taken from reference TRBV29-1 and TRBJ1-1): SAVISQKPSRDICQRGTSLTIQCQVDSQVTMMFWYRQQPGQSLTLIATANQGSEATYESGFVIDKFPISRPNLTFSTLTVSNMSPEDSSIYLCSVDDRGQRNTEAFFGQGTRLTVV.

The V call is TRBV18, the J call TRBJ1-1, with 9 positions matching TRBD1. The CDR3 length is 15 residues. V lost 2 bases to trimming and J lost 1 base; unmatched junction nucleotides: 2. The germline CDR1 and CDR2 sequences are KGHSH and LQKENI. CDR3 in DNA: TGTGCCAGCTCACCAAGGACAGGGGCGAACACTGAAGCTTTCTTT. It translates to CASSPRTGANTEAFF.

The rearrangement links TRBV5-1 to TRBJ2-2; D gene uncertain. Trimming left V 4 bases short and J 1 base short, with 11 bases between. The CDR3 runs 15 residues. Germline loops: CDR1 SGHRS, CDR2 YFSETQ. The CDR3 DNA sequence: TGCGCCAGCAGCCCCCCAGGCCGGAACACCGGGGAGCTGTTTTTT. Amino acids: CASSPPGRNTGELFF.

This clone was seen just once. The chain carries TRBV29-1 and TRBJ1-2, with D uncertain. Germline V lookup: CDR1 SQVTM, CDR2 ANQGSEA. This CDR3 contains 13 residues. Trimming left V 3 bases short and J 4 bases short, with 12 bases between. The CDR3 protein is CSVDSGSSYGYTF. The CDR3, as DNA: TGCAGCGTTGATTCGGGGTCTAGCTATGGCTACACCTTC.

This chain links TRBV30 with TRBJ1-2, with 7 positions matching TRBD1. The germline gives CDR1 GTSNPN, CDR2 SVGIG (reference sequence). J lost 6 bases, V lost 0 bases, and 4 bases had no gene match. The CDR3 is 13 amino acids. CDR3 sequence (DNA): TGTGCCTGGAGTGTTCAGGGGGATGATGGCTACACCTTC. It specifies CAWSVQGDDGYTF.

This clone showed up just a few times. The chain is built from TRBV6-5 and TRBJ1-5; D unresolved. The germline CDR1 and CDR2 sequences are MNHEY and SVGAGI. V lost 2 bases and J 2 bases, leaving 10 bases between the germline ends. The CDR3 covers 15 residues. CDR3 sequence (DNA): TGTGCCAGCAGTTACGCGGGTGCGGGCAATCAGCCCCAGCATTTT. This encodes CASSYAGAGNQPQHF.

This chain joins TRBV7-9 and TRBJ2-7; D possibly matches TRBD1 or TRBD2 (5 bases each). Looked up from germline, CDR1 is SEHNR and CDR2 is FQNEAQ (reference sequence). The CDR3 runs to 14 residues. V lost 3 bases, J lost 3 bases, and 12 bases lay in between. The DNA for the CDR3 is TGTGCCAGCAGCTTGCCGGGGCAGAACTACGAGCAGTACTTC. This translates into CASSLPGQNYEQYF.